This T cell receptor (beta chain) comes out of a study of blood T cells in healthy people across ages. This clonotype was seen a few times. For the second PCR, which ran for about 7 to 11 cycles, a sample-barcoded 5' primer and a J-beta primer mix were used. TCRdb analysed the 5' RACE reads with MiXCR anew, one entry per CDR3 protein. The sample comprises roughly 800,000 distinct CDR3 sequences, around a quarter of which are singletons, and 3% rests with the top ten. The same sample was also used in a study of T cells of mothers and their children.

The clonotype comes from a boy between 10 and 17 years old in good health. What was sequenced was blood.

The CDR3 loop is CASSALGGGAGETQYF. The CDR3 coding sequence is TGCGCCAGCAGCGCCCTGGGCGGGGGGGCTGGAGAGACCCAGTACTTC. The rearrangement uses TRBV5-1 and TRBJ2-5; TRBD2 matches at 9 bases. This CDR3 has 16 residues. The V and J ends lost 4 bases and 4 bases, in that order; junction bases with no gene match: 11. CDR1 and CDR2 from the germline V gene are SGHRS and YFSETQ.